These 20 T cell receptor beta chains share one sample of origin, sequenced in a study of blood T cell repertoires in COVID-19. Clones were sequenced by immunoSEQ multiplex PCR, and TCRdb holds only the in-frame ones, with some missing. The sample records nearly 300,000 clones, about 90% being singletons. Sequences were obtained from PBMCs or T cells enriched from blood (not recorded which). The receptors derive from a woman in her forties or fifties who had been exposed to COVID-19.

The rearrangement uses TRBV5-1 and TRBJ2-3; tentatively, D is TRBD1 (6 bases). V shed 4 bases and J shed 5 bases, with 17 bases lying between them. Germline V lookup: CDR1 SGHRS, CDR2 YFSETQ. The CDR3 runs to 15 residues. CDR3 residues: CASSTEVGRGDTQYF. DNA for the CDR3: TGCGCCAGCAGCACGGAGGTTGGCAGGGGAGATACGCAGTATTTT.

The chain carries TRBV15 and TRBJ2-5; no clear D. The CDR3 consists of 13 residues. Germline loops: CDR1 LNHNV, CDR2 YYDKDF (reference sequence). Trimming shortened V by 1 base and J by 0 bases, and 3 bases separated the two germline ends. CDR3 nucleotides: TGTGCCACCAGCAGAGTATACCAAGAGACCCAGTACTTC. Protein: CATSRVYQETQYF. The whole variable domain, filled in from reference TRBV15 and TRBJ2-5, reads DAMVIQNPRYQVTQFGKPVTLSCSQTLNHNVMYWYQQKSSQAPKLLFHYYDKDFNNEADTPDNFQSRRPNTSFCFLDIRSPGLGDTAMYLCATSRVYQETQYFGPGTRLLVL.

The V call is TRBV5-4, the J call TRBJ1-2; no firm D call. The CDR3 sequence is 12 residues long. Trimming shortened V by 1 base and J by 5 bases, and 6 bases separated the two germline ends. CDR1 is SGHNT, CDR2 YYREEE, per germline (reference sequence). This chain's CDR3 is CASSLNEYGYTF. For the CDR3, the DNA is TGTGCCAGCAGCTTGAACGAGTATGGCTACACCTTC.

The V and J genes are TRBV27 and TRBJ2-7; D is ambiguous. This CDR3 spans 13 amino acids. Per germline, CDR1 MNHEY and CDR2 SMNVEV (reference sequence). V was pared by 5 bases and J by 2 bases, with 10 bases between. CDR3 coding DNA: TGTGCCAGCAGTGGCAGACATGCCTACGAGCAGTACTTC. Its protein is CASSGRHAYEQYF.

The chain employs TRBV19 and TRBJ1-1, with D hard to call. Trimming left V 3 bases short and J 7 bases short, with 15 bases between. The CDR3 runs to 14 residues. Germline assignment: CDR1 LNHDA and CDR2 SQIVND (reference sequence). Here the CDR3 reads CASSIMALSSEAFF. The CDR3 region has the DNA TGTGCCAGTAGTATTATGGCCTTATCTAGTGAAGCTTTCTTT.

This clone was recorded a few times. J is TRBJ1-3 and V is TRBV10-3, with D unclear. V lost 5 bases and J lost 0, with 11 bases in between. Germline V gene data show CDR1 as ENHRY and CDR2 as SYGVKD. The CDR3 has 15 residues. In DNA, the CDR3 is TGTGCCATCAGTCCCGGAGGGTTCTCTGGAAACACCATATATTTT. Its translation: CAISPGGFSGNTIYF.

This clone has more than one count but fewer than ten. This chain uses TRBV9 with TRBJ2-3; TRBD2 matches at 11 bases. Losses at the gene ends were 0 bases for V and 4 bases for J; bases not matched to a gene: 4. CDR3 size: 16 residues. CDR1 is SGDLS and CDR2 is YYNGEE in the germline V gene. CDR3 sequence reads: CASSVGLAGGSDTQYF. The CDR3 DNA sequence: TGTGCCAGCAGCGTAGGGCTAGCGGGGGGTTCAGATACGCAGTATTTT. Using reference TRBV9 and TRBJ2-3 for the parts outside the CDR3, the full variable domain is DSGVTQTPKHLITATGQRVTLRCSPRSGDLSVYWYQQSLDQGLQFLIQYYNGEERAKGNILERFSAQQFPDLHSELNLSSLELGDSALYFCASSVGLAGGSDTQYFGPGTRLTVL.

V gene TRBV3-1 (or the pseudogene TRBV3-2) combines with J gene TRBJ1-2, with a weak D call TRBD1 (5 bases). V lost 1 base and J 11 bases, leaving 17 bases between the germline ends. The CDR3 has 14 amino acids. Germline CDR1 and CDR2: LGHDT and YNNKEL (reference sequence). The CDR3 nucleotides are TGTGCCAGCAGCCAAGTGGGGGGGGACCCCAGATACACCTTC. Its protein is CASSQVGGDPRYTF.

This chain links TRBV2 with TRBJ2-2; 8 bases line up with TRBD1. CDR3 length equals 16 residues. V shed 7 bases and J 5 bases; nucleotides not matched to a gene: 12. The germline gives CDR1 SNHLY, CDR2 FYNNEI. The CDR3: CASIEWAGGRTGELFF. In DNA form, the CDR3 reads TGTGCCAGCATCGAATGGGCAGGGGGCAGGACCGGGGAGCTGTTTTTT.

The chain joins TRBV14 to TRBJ2-1; 12 bases align to TRBD2. With V trimmed by 4 bases and J by 7 bases, 8 bases remained unmatched. This CDR3 spans 16 amino acids. Looked up from germline, CDR1 is SGHDN and CDR2 is FVKESK. The CDR3: CASSPPLAGGWNEQFF. The CDR3 DNA is TGTGCCAGCAGCCCGCCACTAGCGGGGGGTTGGAATGAGCAGTTCTTC.

The rearrangement uses TRBV5-1 and TRBJ2-2; D gene unclear. From germline, CDR1 is SGHRS and CDR2 YFSETQ. The V gene lost 4 bases and the J gene lost 3 bases, with 10 bases spanning the gap. CDR3 size: 14 residues. Here the CDR3 reads CASSQDTHTGELFF. DNA for the CDR3: TGCGCCAGCAGCCAAGACACGCACACCGGGGAGCTGTTTTTT.

This chain connects TRBV2 to TRBJ1-1, with D maybe TRBD1 (5 bases). Trimming took off 6 bases at V and 2 bases at J, with 13 bases between the two ends. The CDR3 loop spans 14 amino acids. Germline CDR1 and CDR2: SNHLY and FYNNEI. CDR3 coding DNA: TGTGCCAGCAGGGGGGGTACGGGTAACACTGAAGCTTTCTTT. This translates into CASRGGTGNTEAFF. The full variable domain, rest sourced from reference TRBV2 and TRBJ1-1, is EPEVTQTPSHQVTQMGQEVILRCVPISNHLYFYWYRQILGQKVEFLVSFYNNEISEKSEIFDDQFSVERPDGSNFTLKIRSTKLEDSAMYFCASRGGTGNTEAFFGQGTRLTVV.

This clone occurred a few times. The J gene is TRBJ2-1, the V gene TRBV28; 8 bases line up with TRBD1. Germline V gene data show CDR1 as MDHEN and CDR2 as SYDVKM. V was pared by 5 bases and J by 1 base, with 4 bases of the junction left unmatched. The CDR3 extends over 15 amino acids. The CDR3 DNA reads TGTGCCAGCAGTCGGACAGGGTCTTCCTACAATGAGCAGTTCTTC. Encoded protein: CASSRTGSSYNEQFF. Full variable domain (missing parts from reference TRBV28 and TRBJ2-1): DVKVTQSSRYLVKRTGEKVFLECVQDMDHENMFWYRQDPGLGLRLIYFSYDVKMKEKGDIPEGYSVSREKKERFSLILESASTNQTSMYLCASSRTGSSYNEQFFGPGTRLTVL.

The chain recombines TRBV30 with TRBJ1-2, with no clear D. CDR3 length: 15 amino acids. Trimming cost V 0 bases and J 7 bases, with 18 bases left between them. CDR1 and CDR2 (germline): GTSNPN, SVGIG (reference sequence). Here the CDR3 reads CAWSVPFREQGGYTF. The CDR3 coding sequence is TGTGCCTGGAGTGTACCATTTCGGGAGCAAGGTGGCTACACCTTC. Using reference TRBV30 and TRBJ1-2 for the parts outside the CDR3, the full variable domain is SQTIHQWPATLVQPVGSPLSLECTVEGTSNPNLYWYRQAAGRGLQLLFYSVGIGQISSEVPQNLSASRPQDRQFILSSKKLLLSDSGFYLCAWSVPFREQGGYTFGSGTRLTVV.

The chain recombines TRBV29-1 with TRBJ1-5; 9 bases agree with TRBD1. This CDR3 comprises 15 residues. V dropped 7 bases and J dropped 2; count of bases not matched to a gene: 9. CDR1 and CDR2 (germline): SQVTM, ANQGSEA. The CDR3 nucleotides are TGCAGCGCTCGCATGACAGGGGGAGGCAATCAGCCCCAGCATTTT. This encodes CSARMTGGGNQPQHF. Full variable domain (missing parts from reference TRBV29-1 and TRBJ1-5): SAVISQKPSRDICQRGTSLTIQCQVDSQVTMMFWYRQQPGQSLTLIATANQGSEATYESGFVIDKFPISRPNLTFSTLTVSNMSPEDSSIYLCSARMTGGGNQPQHFGDGTRLSIL.

The CDR3 nucleotides are TGTGCCAGCAGTTACACCGGGACAGCCGACAATTCACCCCTCCACTTT. Its translation is CASSYTGTADNSPLHF. V and J are TRBV6-5 and TRBJ1-6, with 7 bases fitting TRBD1. The trim removed 2 bases at V and 7 bases at J, leaving 8 bases unmatched. This CDR3 contains 16 residues. CDR1 is MNHEY and CDR2 is SVGAGI in the germline V gene.

The rearrangement uses TRBV19 and TRBJ1-2; 7 bases line up with TRBD1. The CDR3 extends over 15 amino acids. The V gene's germline CDR1 is LNHDA and CDR2 SQIVND (reference sequence). V was pared by 7 bases and J by 3 bases, with 11 bases of the junction left unmatched. Here the CDR3 DNA reads TGTGCCAGTACCCTCCCGGGGACAGCTCACTATGGCTACACCTTC. Its translation: CASTLPGTAHYGYTF. The full variable domain, its missing parts supplied by reference TRBV19 and TRBJ1-2, is DGGITQSPKYLFRKEGQNVTLSCEQNLNHDAMYWYRQDPGQGLRLIYYSQIVNDFQKGDIAEGYSVSREKKESFPLTVTSAQKNPTAFYLCASTLPGTAHYGYTFGSGTRLTVV.

The chain employs TRBV19 and TRBJ1-6, with TRBD1 identical over 9 bases. The V segment lost 3 bases and the J segment 9 bases; nucleotides outside the gene matches: 9. This CDR3 comprises 16 residues. Germline V CDR1 and CDR2: LNHDA, SQIVND (reference sequence). The CDR3 region has the DNA TGTGCCAGTAGTATTCAATCGGGACAGGGCCTTTCACCCCTCCACTTT. This encodes CASSIQSGQGLSPLHF. Full variable domain (rest looked up from reference TRBV19 and TRBJ1-6): DGGITQSPKYLFRKEGQNVTLSCEQNLNHDAMYWYRQDPGQGLRLIYYSQIVNDFQKGDIAEGYSVSREKKESFPLTVTSAQKNPTAFYLCASSIQSGQGLSPLHFGNGTRLTVT.

V and J are TRBV7-2 and TRBJ1-5; tentatively, D is TRBD1 (5 bases). Germline CDR1 reads SGHTA; CDR2 reads FQGNSA. This CDR3 region has 16 residues. V was clipped by 1 base and J by 10 bases, with 20 bases between them. Written as DNA, the CDR3 is TGTGCCAGCAGCTTAGAGCTCGGGCTGCCCGGGGGACCCCAGCATTTT. Amino acids: CASSLELGLPGGPQHF.

V is TRBV15 and J is TRBJ2-2; 11 positions match TRBD2. Germline-derived CDR1 and CDR2 are LNHNV and YYDKDF (reference sequence). Trimming cost V 5 bases and J 2 bases; bases outside gene matches: 4. The CDR3 has 16 amino acids. The CDR3 loop reads CATSWGLAENTGELFF. In DNA form, the CDR3 reads TGTGCCACCAGCTGGGGACTAGCGGAAAACACCGGGGAGCTGTTTTTT. The variable domain in full, with the rest retrieved from reference TRBV15 and TRBJ2-2, is DAMVIQNPRYQVTQFGKPVTLSCSQTLNHNVMYWYQQKSSQAPKLLFHYYDKDFNNEADTPDNFQSRRPNTSFCFLDIRSPGLGDTAMYLCATSWGLAENTGELFFGEGSRLTVL.